A selection of T cell receptor beta chains follows, all from one sample in a study of T cell responses to AZD1222 COVID-19 vaccine. The table came from immunoSEQ multiplex PCR; TCRdb's copy has only in-frame clones and leaves some out. The data contain 150,000 or so clones, 90% of them singletons. The sample was peripheral blood, taken on day 0 of AZD1222 vaccination. These receptors were taken from an adult in good health. The CDR3 runs from the conserved cysteine through the conserved F or W. The order of the fields is D gene, clone size, V gene, J gene, CDR3 protein, CDR3 DNA. A D gene is named only where the DNA matches it firmly. The size field is filled for only some rows; it gives once, few, many or a size class.

>TRBD1|-|TRBV5-1|TRBJ2-7
CASSPGTGGNEQYF
TGCGCCAGCAGCCCCGGGACAGGGGGCAACGAGCAGTACTTC
>TRBD2|-|TRBV5-1|TRBJ2-7
CASSFGSGGFYEQYF
TGCGCCAGCAGCTTCGGGAGCGGGGGGTTCTACGAGCAGTACTTC
>TRBD1|-|TRBV4-3|TRBJ1-1
CASSQYGTDTEAFF
TGCGCCAGCAGCCAATACGGGACAGACACTGAAGCTTTCTTT
>TRBD2|-|TRBV11-2|TRBJ2-2
CASSLVLAGGPTGELFF
TGTGCCAGCAGCTTAGTACTAGCGGGGGGCCCCACCGGGGAGCTGTTTTTT
>TRBD1|-|TRBV4-1|TRBJ1-2
CASSHSPGQGGGYTF
TGCGCCAGCAGCCATTCCCCGGGACAGGGAGGCGGCTACACCTTC
>-|-|TRBV5-1|TRBJ2-1
CASSLDLNEQFF
TGCGCCAGCAGCTTAGATCTCAATGAGCAGTTCTTC
>-|-|TRBV12-3/TRBV12-4|TRBJ1-2
CASSLPQGSGYTF
TGTGCCAGCAGTCTACCACAGGGCTCTGGCTACACCTTC
>-|-|TRBV15|TRBJ2-7
CATSRDRAGVYEQYF
TGTGCCACCAGCAGAGATAGGGCAGGGGTTTACGAGCAGTACTTC
>-|few|TRBV6-5|TRBJ1-1
CASRQGGSTEAFF
TGTGCCAGCAGGCAGGGAGGTAGTACTGAAGCTTTCTTT
>-|-|TRBV5-1|TRBJ2-3
CASSLTGPDTQYF
TGCGCCAGCAGCTTGACAGGGCCAGATACGCAGTATTTT
>-|-|TRBV11-3|TRBJ1-1
CASSKDSQTNTEAFF
TGTGCCAGCAGCAAGGACAGCCAAACGAACACTGAAGCTTTCTTT
>-|-|TRBV7-9|TRBJ2-7
CASSLRGSYEQYF
TGTGCCAGCAGCTTAAGAGGTTCCTACGAGCAGTACTTC
>-|-|TRBV29-1|TRBJ1-1
CSVEVVKLTEAFF
TGCAGCGTTGAGGTTGTCAAACTCACTGAAGCTTTCTTT
>-|-|TRBV3-1/TRBV3-2|TRBJ1-2
CASSRGTGDGYTF
TGTGCCAGCAGCCGCGGAACTGGCGATGGCTACACCTTC
>-|-|TRBV6-1|TRBJ1-4
CASSEYFSGINEKLFF
TGTGCCAGCAGTGAATACTTTTCAGGGATCAATGAAAAACTGTTTTTT
>TRBD1|once|TRBV7-8|TRBJ2-7
CASSLDSGTGSYEQYF
TGTGCCAGCAGCTTGGATTCCGGGACAGGGAGTTACGAGCAGTACTTC
>-|many|TRBV2|TRBJ2-7
CASSPGWQGNDEQYF
TGTGCCAGCAGTCCCGGTTGGCAGGGTAACGACGAGCAGTACTTC
>TRBD1|-|TRBV6-2/TRBV6-3|TRBJ2-7
CASSPETWTGAYEQYF
TGTGCCAGCAGTCCGGAGACCTGGACAGGAGCCTACGAGCAGTACTTC
>TRBD1|-|TRBV30|TRBJ2-7
CAWGPGQAYEQYF
TGTGCCTGGGGCCCGGGACAGGCCTACGAGCAGTACTTC
>-|-|TRBV12-3/TRBV12-4|TRBJ2-7
CASRIGGNEQYF
TGTGCCAGCCGAATAGGGGGAAACGAGCAGTACTTC
>-|-|TRBV7-3|TRBJ2-2
CASSRLPGELFF
TGTGCCAGCAGTCGTCTACCCGGGGAGCTGTTTTTT
>-|-|TRBV5-7|TRBJ1-1
CASSLKQLNTEAFF
TGTGCCAGCAGCTTGAAACAGCTGAACACTGAAGCTTTCTTT
>TRBD2|-|TRBV27|TRBJ2-3
CASSLPGLLAGDLDTQYF
TGTGCCAGCAGCCTCCCGGGGTTACTAGCGGGGGACCTAGATACGCAGTATTTT
>-|-|TRBV6-5|TRBJ1-2
CASSAPGDGYTF
TGTGCCAGCAGCGCGCCCGGGGATGGCTACACCTTC
>-|-|TRBV2|TRBJ1-3
CATRERTGNTIYF
TGTGCCACCCGCGAAAGAACTGGAAACACCATATATTTT
>-|once|TRBV28|TRBJ1-1
CASTTPGFEAFF
TGTGCCAGCACCACGCCGGGATTTGAAGCTTTCTTT
>-|-|TRBV11-2|TRBJ1-1
CASSLVGLGTEAFF
TGTGCCAGCAGCTTAGTTGGATTGGGCACTGAAGCTTTCTTT
>TRBD2|-|TRBV6-5|TRBJ2-3
CASSSSGGADTQYF
TGTGCCAGCAGTTCTAGCGGGGGGGCAGATACGCAGTATTTT
>TRBD1|-|TRBV28|TRBJ1-2
CASSQGQGGGYTF
TGTGCCAGCAGTCAAGGACAGGGAGGGGGCTACACCTTC
>-|-|TRBV11-2|TRBJ1-4
CASSLGTYRTTNEKLFF
TGTGCCAGCAGCTTAGGCACATACAGAACAACTAATGAAAAACTGTTTTTT
>TRBD1|-|TRBV18|TRBJ1-4
CASSTSTGTTNEKLFF
TGTGCCAGCTCAACATCGACAGGGACGACTAATGAAAAACTGTTTTTT
>-|-|TRBV7-2|TRBJ2-7
CASSLAGLRNEQYF
TGTGCCAGCAGCTTAGCCGGCCTTCGGAACGAGCAGTACTTC
>TRBD2|-|TRBV27|TRBJ2-1
CASSLINPYRRGEEFF
TGTGCCAGCAGCCTTATAAACCCCTACCGTCGGGGGGAAGAGTTCTTC
>-|-|TRBV18|TRBJ2-5
CASSPPGTTETQYF
TGTGCCAGCTCACCACCCGGGACCACCGAGACCCAGTACTTC
>TRBD1|-|TRBV10-2|TRBJ1-2
CASGQGTYGYTF
TGCGCCAGCGGACAGGGAACCTATGGCTACACCTTC
>-|-|TRBV5-1|TRBJ2-2
CASSLVAGPNTGELFF
TGCGCCAGCAGCTTGGTGGCAGGGCCGAACACCGGGGAGCTGTTTTTT
>TRBD2|once|TRBV28|TRBJ2-7
CASSWWTSPYEQYF
TGTGCCAGCAGTTGGTGGACTAGTCCCTACGAGCAGTACTTC
>-|-|TRBV2|TRBJ1-5
CASSPGLNQPQHF
TGTGCCAGCAGTCCGGGTCTTAATCAGCCCCAGCATTTT
>-|-|TRBV12-3/TRBV12-4|TRBJ1-6
CASTGRNSPLHF
TGTGCCAGCACAGGGAGAAATTCACCCCTCCACTTT
>-|-|TRBV3-1/TRBV3-2|TRBJ1-6
CASRAYGSPLHF
TGTGCCAGCAGAGCTTACGGTTCACCCCTCCACTTT
>TRBD1|-|TRBV5-6|TRBJ2-7
CASSSGQGGEYEQYF
TGTGCCAGCAGCTCTGGACAGGGTGGAGAATACGAGCAGTACTTC
>TRBD1|-|TRBV7-7|TRBJ2-3
CASSLGQGWADTQYF
TGTGCTAGCAGTCTCGGACAGGGGTGGGCAGATACGCAGTATTTT
>TRBD1|-|TRBV30|TRBJ2-2
CAWTRQGTGELFF
TGTGCCTGGACAAGACAGGGTACCGGGGAGCTGTTTTTT
>-|-|TRBV6-6|TRBJ1-2
CASSSGGYTF
TGTGCCAGCAGTTCCGGTGGCTACACCTTC
>-|-|TRBV19|TRBJ2-7
CASSSDGVYEQYF
TGTGCCAGTAGCTCGGACGGGGTTTACGAGCAGTACTTC
>-|-|TRBV5-5|TRBJ2-2
CASSSGVNTGELFF
TGTGCCAGCAGCTCGGGCGTAAACACCGGGGAGCTGTTTTTT
>TRBD1|-|TRBV15|TRBJ1-1
CATSIQGADTEAFF
TGTGCCACCAGCATACAGGGGGCGGACACTGAAGCTTTCTTT
>-|-|TRBV11-1|TRBJ1-1
CASSLGTNMNTEAFF
TGTGCCAGCAGCTTAGGGACAAACATGAACACTGAAGCTTTCTTT
>TRBD2|-|TRBV6-5|TRBJ2-3
CASRDSGGGTDTQYF
TGTGCCAGCAGAGATAGCGGGGGGGGTACAGATACGCAGTATTTT
>TRBD1|-|TRBV3-1/TRBV3-2|TRBJ1-5
CASSLHLPGQGYSNQPQHF
TGTGCCAGCAGCCTCCACCTTCCAGGACAGGGTTATAGCAATCAGCCCCAGCATTTT
>TRBD1|-|TRBV10-3|TRBJ1-2
CAIRPGTGNYGYTF
TGTGCCATCAGACCCGGGACAGGGAACTATGGCTACACCTTC
>TRBD2|-|TRBV2|TRBJ2-5
CAAGSSGQETQYF
TGTGCCGCCGGCTCTAGCGGGCAAGAGACCCAGTACTTC
>TRBD1|-|TRBV9|TRBJ2-2
CASSVYSNRGGELFF
TGTGCCAGCAGCGTATACTCGAACAGGGGCGGGGAGCTGTTTTTT